One T cell receptor (beta chain) is described in this entry. The record originates from a study of PD-L1 blockade in urothelial cancer. Background on the study: The patients first took atezolizumab in 2014, receiving 1,200 mg intravenously every 3 weeks. Patients with male sex and bladder-origin urothelial cancer accounted for about 85% of the roughly 30 enrolled. Patients had been given 0 to 3 earlier chemotherapy regimens.

The CDR3 extends over 13 amino acids. The V gene lost 6 bases and the J gene lost 1 base, with 6 bases spanning the gap. CDR1 SGHVS and CDR2 FQNEAQ come from the germline V gene. Method: immunoSEQ multiplex PCR; TCRdb's copy keeps in-frame clones and lacks some. Of 57,000 or so clones in the sample, over 75% were seen once. The patients had locally advanced or metastatic urothelial carcinoma. This TCR derives from an older man with urothelial cancer. V is TRBV7-8 and J is TRBJ2-2; possibly TRBD1 for D (5 bases). Material: PBMCs, obtained around atezolizumab (anti-PD-L1) treatment. The chain's CDR3 is CASRTGNTGELFF. As DNA, the CDR3 is TGTGCCAGCAGAACAGGGAACACCGGGGAGCTGTTTTTT.